This T cell receptor (beta chain) was found in a study of glioma-infiltrating T cells. The CDR3 runs 15 residues. V was clipped by 4 bases and J by 2 bases, with 12 bases between them. The germline CDR1 and CDR2 sequences are MGHRA and YSYEKL. TCR alpha and beta CDR3 regions were amplified from RNA using iRepertoire nested multiplex PCR. One-step reverse transcription and amplification started from about 100-400 ng of tissue mRNA or PBMC total RNA. Via MiXCR, TCRdb re-called the multiplex PCR reads, giving one row per CDR3 protein. Here the sample spans about 93,000 distinct CDR3 sequences, approximately 39% being singletons. Study observations and caveats: Only very few CDR3 sequences appeared in both tissue and blood. Non-neoplastic patients had below-expected tissue-blood divergence, while all gliomas exceeded expectation.

At least ten counts were recorded for this clonotype. Its antigen is as yet unknown. The TCR sequence derives from a human donor with low-grade glioma or glioblastoma, undergoing nonglioma brain surgery, or in good health (not recorded which). The chain employs TRBV4-1 and TRBJ1-3; D not resolved. The specimen was glioma tissue, nonneoplastic brain tissue, or PBMCs (not recorded which). The CDR3: CASSLVSSAGNTIYF. CDR3 nucleotides: TGCGCCAGCAGCCTCGTGTCCTCGGCTGGAAACACCATATATTTT.